Listed below are T cell receptor beta chains from one sample, sequenced in a study of PD-1 blockade in classical Hodgkin lymphoma. Sequencing used immunoSEQ multiplex PCR; TCRdb keeps in-frame clones, though not all of them. Among some 24,000 clones listed, roughly 80% were seen once. Source: peripheral blood mononuclear cells (PBMCs), taken before the fourth cycle of nivolumab. Source of these receptors: a human donor with classical Hodgkin lymphoma. Both conserved end residues are part of each CDR3. A D gene is named only where the DNA matches it firmly. Rows may omit the clone size; those that give it use once, few, many or a size class.

V gene	clone size	J gene	D gene	CDR3 protein	CDR3 DNA
TRBV19	-	TRBJ2-2	TRBD1	CASSLGQGGTGELFF	TGTGCCAGTAGTTTAGGACAGGGGGGCACCGGGGAGCTGTTTTTT
TRBV28	few	TRBJ2-7	TRBD2	CASSFGAYGEGYEQYF	TGTGCCAGCAGTTTTGGGGCTTACGGGGAGGGATACGAGCAGTACTTC
TRBV27	-	TRBJ2-7	TRBD1	CASSLRVGTGRRYEQYF	TGTGCCAGCAGTTTAAGAGTCGGGACAGGGAGAAGGTACGAGCAGTACTTC
TRBV18	-	TRBJ1-2	-	CASSPDQDRPYGYTF	TGTGCCAGCTCACCCGACCAGGACCGACCCTATGGCTACACCTTC
TRBV28	-	TRBJ2-7	TRBD1	CASSLDRGRLDEQYF	TGTGCCAGCAGTCTCGACAGGGGGCGCCTGGACGAGCAGTACTTC
TRBV28	-	TRBJ2-4	-	CASSLGGRRNIQYF	TGTGCCAGCAGTTTGGGGGGAAGGAGGAACATTCAGTACTTC
TRBV5-6	-	TRBJ2-3	TRBD2	CASSLPGEAGGIDTQYF	TGTGCCAGCAGCTTGCCCGGGGAAGCGGGGGGAATAGATACGCAGTATTTT
TRBV18	-	TRBJ2-2	-	CASSPPAAELFF	TGTGCCAGCTCACCCCCCGCGGCTGAGCTGTTTTTT
TRBV7-8	-	TRBJ2-5	-	CASSLARGQETQYF	TGTGCCAGCAGCTTAGCGCGGGGACAAGAGACCCAGTACTTC
TRBV7-2	-	TRBJ1-1	TRBD1	CASSSGQANTEAFF	TGTGCCAGCAGCTCGGGACAGGCGAACACTGAAGCTTTCTTT
TRBV10-3	-	TRBJ2-2	TRBD1	CAIPGQGNTGELFF	TGTGCCATCCCCGGACAGGGGAACACCGGGGAGCTGTTTTTT
TRBV6-5	-	TRBJ1-2	TRBD1	CATSGTDYGYTF	TGTGCCACATCCGGGACAGACTATGGCTACACCTTC
TRBV10-3	-	TRBJ1-1	-	CASGRGSTEAFF	TGTGCCAGCGGACGGGGTTCCACTGAAGCTTTCTTT
TRBV28	-	TRBJ1-5	-	CASSFGDPRSQPQHF	TGTGCCAGCAGTTTTGGGGATCCCCGAAGTCAGCCCCAGCATTTT
TRBV5-6	-	TRBJ1-1	TRBD1	CASSLDRGTMNTEAFF	TGTGCCAGCAGCCTGGACAGGGGAACCATGAACACTGAAGCTTTCTTT
TRBV5-6	-	TRBJ2-1	-	CASSLERVGQFF	TGTGCCAGCAGCTTGGAAAGAGTAGGGCAGTTCTTC
TRBV6-1	-	TRBJ2-2	-	CASSGTGLGTGELFF	TGTGCCAGCAGTGGAACGGGGCTGGGGACCGGGGAGCTGTTTTTT
TRBV15	once	TRBJ2-1	TRBD2	CATSRGTELAGAGNEQFF	TGTGCCACCAGCCGCGGGACAGAACTAGCGGGAGCCGGCAATGAGCAGTTCTTC
TRBV9	-	TRBJ2-7	TRBD2	CASSVGLGLEYEQYF	TGTGCCAGCAGCGTAGGTCTGGGACTAGAATACGAGCAGTACTTC
TRBV10-3	-	TRBJ2-1	-	CAINSRAERSPNNEQFF	TGTGCCATCAACTCTAGGGCAGAAAGAAGTCCGAACAATGAGCAGTTCTTC
TRBV29-1	-	TRBJ2-1	-	CSTRPYNEQFF	TGCAGCACTCGACCCTACAATGAGCAGTTCTTC
TRBV7-9	-	TRBJ1-2	TRBD1	CASSSATGEGYTF	TGTGCCAGCAGCTCCGCGACAGGGGAAGGCTACACCTTC
TRBV11-1	-	TRBJ2-7	-	CASSLEGYHEQYF	TGTGCCAGCAGCTTAGAAGGGTATCACGAGCAGTACTTC
TRBV5-4	-	TRBJ2-5	TRBD1	CASSSHRGRETQYF	TGTGCCAGCAGCTCCCACAGGGGGCGAGAGACCCAGTACTTC
TRBV2	-	TRBJ2-7	-	CASRGVGRYEQYF	TGTGCCAGCAGGGGAGTGGGGAGGTACGAGCAGTACTTC
TRBV27	-	TRBJ2-1	TRBD1	CASRLTGVNNEQFF	TGTGCCAGCAGACTGACAGGGGTCAACAATGAGCAGTTCTTC
TRBV5-1	few	TRBJ2-6	-	CASSAGTDSGANVLTF	TGCGCCAGCAGCGCCGGGACGGACTCTGGGGCCAACGTCCTGACTTTC
TRBV4-3	-	TRBJ1-2	-	CASSQGNGGPYGYTF	TGCGCCAGCAGCCAAGGTAACGGAGGACCTTATGGCTACACCTTC
TRBV27	-	TRBJ1-2	-	CASKKRGGLNPNYGYTF	TGTGCCAGCAAAAAAAGGGGGGGGTTAAACCCTAACTATGGCTACACCTTC
TRBV7-9	-	TRBJ2-3	TRBD2	CASSLAGLAGGPDTQYF	TGTGCCAGCAGCTTAGCGGGACTAGCGGGGGGCCCAGATACGCAGTATTTT
TRBV7-6	-	TRBJ2-2	-	CASSLAHIRGLGTTGELFF	TGTGCCAGCAGCTTAGCACATATCAGGGGATTAGGCACCACCGGGGAGCTGTTTTTT
TRBV5-1	-	TRBJ1-2	TRBD1	CASSLGETGTGYTF	TGCGCCAGCAGCCTGGGGGAGACAGGGACTGGCTACACCTTC
TRBV18	-	TRBJ1-2	TRBD1	CASSPVNRGRDYGYTF	TGTGCCAGCTCACCAGTCAACAGGGGGCGGGACTATGGCTACACCTTC
TRBV7-6	-	TRBJ2-7	-	CASSLSTGENYEQYF	TGTGCCAGCAGCCTCTCGACGGGAGAGAACTACGAGCAGTACTTC
TRBV7-9	-	TRBJ2-7	TRBD2	CASSPTSGRLEQYF	TGTGCCAGCAGCCCGACTAGCGGGAGACTCGAGCAGTACTTC
TRBV11-2	-	TRBJ2-6	-	CASSSQEGHGANVLTF	TGTGCCAGCAGCTCCCAGGAAGGGCACGGGGCCAACGTCCTGACTTTC
TRBV30	-	TRBJ1-5	-	CAWSVRSNQPQHF	TGTGCCTGGAGTGTAAGGAGCAATCAGCCCCAGCATTTT
TRBV29-1	-	TRBJ2-5	TRBD1	CSVEDYRDRETQYF	TGCAGCGTTGAAGATTACCGGGACAGGGAGACCCAGTACTTC
TRBV7-8	-	TRBJ2-7	-	CASSLVTGGYEQYF	TGTGCCAGCAGCTTAGTGACAGGAGGGTACGAGCAGTACTTC
TRBV7-9	-	TRBJ2-1	TRBD2	CASSLATSGDEQFF	TGTGCCAGCAGCTTAGCGACTAGCGGGGATGAGCAGTTCTTC
TRBV11-2	-	TRBJ2-1	TRBD2	CASSLAPSGHNEQFF	TGTGCCAGCAGCTTAGCTCCTAGCGGGCACAATGAGCAGTTCTTC
TRBV6-5	-	TRBJ1-2	-	CASRRLQGNYGYTF	TGTGCCAGCCGACGCTTACAGGGAAACTATGGCTACACCTTC
TRBV10-3	-	TRBJ2-2	TRBD2	CAISEGSGSTGELFF	TGTGCCATCAGTGAGGGGAGCGGGAGCACCGGGGAGCTGTTTTTT
TRBV14	-	TRBJ2-1	TRBD2	CASSPSHIAGWAYNEQFF	TGTGCCAGCAGCCCCTCCCACATAGCGGGATGGGCCTACAATGAGCAGTTCTTC
TRBV7-8	-	TRBJ1-6	TRBD1	CASSLGGTGNSPLHF	TGTGCCAGCAGCTTAGGGGGGACAGGAAATTCACCCCTCCACTTT
TRBV27	-	TRBJ1-5	TRBD1	CASSSTGIQPQHF	TGTGCCAGCAGTTCGACAGGGATTCAGCCCCAGCATTTT
TRBV2	once	TRBJ1-4	-	CASSENSATNEKLFF	TGTGCCAGCAGTGAAAACAGTGCAACTAATGAAAAACTGTTTTTT
TRBV4-1	-	TRBJ2-2	-	CASSQVGDSVTGELFF	TGCGCCAGCAGCCAAGTCGGAGACAGTGTCACCGGGGAGCTGTTTTTT
TRBV5-4	-	TRBJ1-3	-	CASSLNGVNGNTIYF	TGTGCCAGCAGCTTGAACGGGGTGAATGGAAACACCATATATTTT